The rows below give T cell receptor beta chains drawn from one sample of a study of identical twins. TCRdb reprocessed the 5' RACE reads with MiXCR, giving one entry per CDR3 protein. The sample includes hundreds of thousands of distinct CDR3 sequences, 15% to 20% of them seen just once. This same sample was also part of a study on T cells expressing NK-cell markers.

Sequencing was carried out using PBMCs. These receptors were obtained from a woman aged 18-29 years in good health. CDR3s leave out the opening cysteine and the closing phenylalanine or tryptophan. Each record gives: J gene, V gene, CDR3 protein.

J: TRBJ2-3; V: TRBV14; CDR3: ASSQVTHTQY
J: TRBJ1-1; V: TRBV9; CDR3: ASSPRWGGMNTEAF
J: TRBJ1-5; V: TRBV28; CDR3: ASRGVGTGNQPQH
J: TRBJ2-1; V: TRBV7-9; CDR3: ASSYYSGRAHEQF
J: TRBJ2-1; V: TRBV11-2; CDR3: ASSLEVGTSGLRYNEQF
J: TRBJ2-1; V: TRBV7-6; CDR3: ASRGPGGAYGDEQF
J: TRBJ1-1; V: TRBV12-3/TRBV12-4; CDR3: ASSLSGRSTEAF
J: TRBJ1-1; V: TRBV15; CDR3: ATSRDRGGTEAF
J: TRBJ2-7; V: TRBV18; CDR3: ASFHARGFSYEQY
J: TRBJ2-5; V: TRBV6-2/TRBV6-3; CDR3: ASSYSGQQETQY
J: TRBJ2-3; V: TRBV20-1; CDR3: SARAPGPGQY
J: TRBJ2-3; V: TRBV20-1; CDR3: SAGYLAGGPPY
J: TRBJ2-3; V: TRBV20-1; CDR3: SAPILAGGHGTDTQY
J: TRBJ2-5; V: TRBV11-2; CDR3: ASSLGTQETQY
J: TRBJ2-7; V: TRBV7-6; CDR3: ASSSPDRQTGNLYEQY
J: TRBJ2-1; V: TRBV9; CDR3: ASSVVGKTYNEQF
J: TRBJ1-2; V: TRBV20-1; CDR3: SARVQVYGYT
J: TRBJ1-5; V: TRBV20-1; CDR3: SAQPRDFDQPQH
J: TRBJ1-1; V: TRBV10-3; CDR3: ATPAGQGTF
J: TRBJ2-7; V: TRBV21-1; CDR3: AAAKIQAGYEQY
J: TRBJ2-2; V: TRBV12-3/TRBV12-4; CDR3: ASTLTGRSRELF
J: TRBJ2-1; V: TRBV19; CDR3: ASSILAGRFGNEQF
J: TRBJ2-7; V: TRBV6-1; CDR3: ASSPKWDSAYEQY
J: TRBJ2-5; V: TRBV11-2; CDR3: ASSPGGGGAGETQY
J: TRBJ2-1; V: TRBV12-3/TRBV12-4; CDR3: ASGSEFNEQF
J: TRBJ1-1; V: TRBV15; CDR3: ATSRMNTEAF
J: TRBJ2-7; V: TRBV10-3; CDR3: AISPNSYEQY
J: TRBJ1-2; V: TRBV6-5; CDR3: ASSYTRDGYGYT
J: TRBJ2-7; V: TRBV5-6; CDR3: ASSWDFPAYEQY
J: TRBJ2-7; V: TRBV5-1; CDR3: ASSLEVGTSYYEQY
J: TRBJ2-1; V: TRBV5-1; CDR3: ASSGGLAGGLRWDNEQF
J: TRBJ1-2; V: TRBV5-1; CDR3: ASNGFGVERSYT
J: TRBJ2-1; V: TRBV6-5; CDR3: ASSYSRGGRDEQF
J: TRBJ1-4; V: TRBV20-1; CDR3: SARAYRGSTNEKLF
J: TRBJ1-4; V: TRBV7-9; CDR3: ASAQESEKLF